Detailed here is one T cell receptor beta chain. What it binds is unknown. The ends lost 3 bases at V and 8 bases at J; junction bases unmatched: 10. CDR3 length equals 14 residues. Germline values: CDR1 SGHRS, CDR2 YFSETQ. The data derive from a study of cytomegalovirus exposure and HLA in healthy donors. Study results and limitations: Previous analysis showed most TCR beta V segments were productive about 90% or about 30% of the time.

Donors were ostensibly healthy at sampling, although undocumented immune exposures were probable. Vbeta (60) and Jbeta (13) primers were used in the PCR. Profiled with immunoSEQ multiplex PCR; TCRdb holds only in-frame clones, not every one. Among approximately 140,000 clones listed, 60% to 80% were seen once. This chain uses TRBV5-1 with TRBJ1-2; 7 bases are shared with TRBD1. The sequenced sample consisted of PBMCs. The receptor comes from a man between 18 and 29 years old in good health and CMV-seronegative. The CDR3 loop reads CASSYTGEQEGYTF. The DNA for the CDR3 is TGCGCCAGCAGCTACACAGGGGAACAAGAGGGCTACACCTTC. The full variable domain, its missing parts supplied by reference TRBV5-1 and TRBJ1-2, is KAGVTQTPRYLIKTRGQQVTLSCSPISGHRSVSWYQQTPGQGLQFLFEYFSETQRNKGNFPGRFSGRQFSNSRSEMNVSTLELGDSALYLCASSYTGEQEGYTFGSGTRLTVV.